The clone carrying this T cell receptor (beta chain) turned up a few times. The antigen is undetermined. Reverse transcription of all isolated RNA meant that expressed TCRB transcripts were sequenced. The protocol was immunoSEQ multiplex PCR, while the TCRdb copy is restricted to in-frame clones and leaves out a portion. The sample carries 300,000 to 400,000 clones, over 8.5% recorded once. The data stem from a study of beta chain features in type 1 diabetes. Study background: When patients were set against healthy donors, age, gender and cell yields were similar.

V gave up 2 bases and J gave up 7 bases; unmatched junction bases: 3. Germline CDR1 and CDR2: SGHTA and FQGNSA. The CDR3 has 14 amino acids. Findings and limits, study-wide: Moderate but significant shortening of TCRB CDR3s was recorded in all four CD4+ subsets from Type 1 diabetes patients. The study left unresolved whether HLA type influences TCRB rearrangement.

This TCR came from a man aged 25-45 years with type 1 diabetes. The material sequenced was central memory CD4+ T cells from blood. The chain is built from TRBV7-2 and TRBJ2-2, with 8 bases matching TRBD1. CDR3 sequence (DNA): TGTGCCAGCAGCTTACAGGGGGCGGGCGGGGAGCTGTTTTTT. Its translation: CASSLQGAGGELFF.